This T cell receptor beta chain was identified during a study of shared clonotypes between healthy human individuals. The study's findings and limits: How much donors shared clonotypes was expected to be affected by sequencing depth.

Details on this clone: Its target is not known. Compared with germline, one end of the junction differs, possibly owing to a read error. The same CDR3 is also encoded by other DNA sequences in this sample.

In germline, CDR1 is SGHRS, CDR2 YFSETQ. CDR3 length: 14 amino acids. Every immunoSEQ plate was one replicate of a subset's evenly spread DNA. Here immunoSEQ multiplex PCR was the method, and the copy in TCRdb shows in-frame clones only, minus some. Among 1.6 million or so clones listed, 97% to 99% were seen once. This chain links TRBV5-1 with TRBJ2-7; a weak D match, TRBD2 (5 bases). The specimen was naive CD4+ T cells sorted from blood. The subset was: CD45RA+ positively selected. The source of this sequence is a man aged 25-40 years in good health. Here the CDR3 DNA reads TGCGCCAGCAGCTTAGCTCGGGGTTCCTATGAGCAGTACTTC. It encodes CASSLARGSYEQYF.